Each of the 2 T cell receptor beta chains below was sequenced from the same sample in a study of blood T cell repertoires in COVID-19 (dated by TCRdb to about 2020). The library was prepared using the immunoSEQ multiplex PCR assay. As stored in TCRdb, this immuneACCESS dataset retains in-frame rearrangements with V and J assigned. A fraction of the clones does not appear; measured against another copy, unresolved V genes explain less than half of the discrepancy, and the remainder lacks a known reason. Within this sample are some 350,000 clones, with more than 75% of them counted one time only. 2.5% to 4% of the sample goes to the ten largest clones. The sequencing input was peripheral blood. These receptors all stem from a woman under 30 who had recovered from COVID-19.

The chain has TRBV14 and TRBJ1-1, with D possibly being TRBD1 (5 bases). V lost 1 base to trimming and J lost 8 bases, with 11 bases between them. CDR1 is SGHDN, CDR2 FVKESK, per germline. The CDR3 contains 13 residues. The DNA of the CDR3 is TGTGCCAGCAGCCAAGGGCGGGGACGGGAAGCTTTCTTT. This encodes CASSQGRGREAFF.

The chain employs TRBV2 and TRBJ1-1; TRBD1 might be the D (6 bases). The CDR3 extends over 15 amino acids. The V end lost 2 bases, the J end lost 5 bases, and 15 bases lay between the germline ends. CDR1 SNHLY and CDR2 FYNNEI come from the germline V gene. CDR3 protein: CASSESAGVGTEAFF. Here the CDR3 DNA reads TGTGCCAGCAGTGAATCTGCAGGGGTGGGTACTGAAGCTTTCTTT.